The entry that follows covers one T cell receptor beta chain sequence. The antigen remains unidentified. Sequencing was performed with immunoSEQ multiplex PCR; in TCRdb, only in-frame clones are kept and a portion is missing. This sample has approximately 13,000 clones; roughly 70% occur once, and the top ten carry 25% to 30%. The CDR3 runs 14 residues. Germline assignment: CDR1 MRHNA and CDR2 SNTAGT. Trimming stripped 10 bases from V and 3 bases from J, with 18 bases between. The data were taken from a study of somatic mutations in cytotoxic T cells in rheumatoid arthritis. Findings and limits, study-wide: Among rheumatoid arthritis patients and age-matched healthy controls, CD8+ T-cell clonality was not significantly different. For rheumatoid arthritis patients, CD8+ clonality increased with age, whereas it did not in healthy controls. Researchers did not know the antigen targets of the expanded CD8+ clones. Over 20% of CD8+ cells belonged to the largest CD8+ clone in about an eighth of the 65 patients.

Sequencing input: CD8+ T cells sorted from blood. This TCR derives from an adult with rheumatoid arthritis. V and J are TRBV6-4 and TRBJ2-5; D unclear. Here the CDR3 DNA reads TGTGCCAAACCTCAGCCTGGGGTAGAAGAGACCCAGTACTTC. This translates into CAKPQPGVEETQYF.